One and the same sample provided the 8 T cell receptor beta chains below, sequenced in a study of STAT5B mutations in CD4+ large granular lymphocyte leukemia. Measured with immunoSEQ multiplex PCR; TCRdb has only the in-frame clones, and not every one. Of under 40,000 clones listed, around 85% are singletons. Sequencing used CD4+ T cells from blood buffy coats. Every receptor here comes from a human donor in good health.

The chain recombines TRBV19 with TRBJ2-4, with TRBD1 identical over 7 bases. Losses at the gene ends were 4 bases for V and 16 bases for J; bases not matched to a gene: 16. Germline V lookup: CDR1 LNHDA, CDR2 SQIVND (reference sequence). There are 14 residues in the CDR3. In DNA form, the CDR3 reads TGTGCCAGTAGTACGACGCCGCCGACAGGGATGGGATACTTC. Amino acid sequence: CASSTTPPTGMGYF.

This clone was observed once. CDR3 bases: TGCGCCAGCAGCGTCATTGTGGGACAGGGAGACTACGAGCAGTACTTC. It is translated as CASSVIVGQGDYEQYF. The rearrangement joins TRBV4-1 to TRBJ2-7; 9 bases line up with TRBD1. Losses at the gene ends were 5 bases for V and 3 bases for J; bases not matched to a gene: 11. Germline V gene sequence: CDR1 MGHRA, CDR2 YSYEKL. The CDR3 extends over 16 amino acids.

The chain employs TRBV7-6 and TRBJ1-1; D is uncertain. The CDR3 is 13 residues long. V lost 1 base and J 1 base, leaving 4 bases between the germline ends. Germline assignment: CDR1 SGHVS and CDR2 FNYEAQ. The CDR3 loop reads CASSLGRNTEAFF. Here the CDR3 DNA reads TGTGCCAGCAGCTTAGGTAGGAACACTGAAGCTTTCTTT.

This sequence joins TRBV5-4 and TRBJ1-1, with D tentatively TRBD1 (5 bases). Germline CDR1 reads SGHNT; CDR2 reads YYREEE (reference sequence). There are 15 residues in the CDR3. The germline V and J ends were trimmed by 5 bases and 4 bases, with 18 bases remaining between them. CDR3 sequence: CASSSVQGLSTEAFF. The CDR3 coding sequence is TGTGCCAGCAGTTCTGTTCAGGGCCTGAGCACTGAAGCTTTCTTT.

CDR3 sequence (DNA): TGTGCCAGCAGCTTAAGGGGGGGGGACTATGGCTACACCTTC. Its protein product is CASSLRGGDYGYTF. The chain has TRBV13 and TRBJ1-2, with a tentative D call TRBD1 (6 bases). The CDR3 totals 14 residues. V lost 2 bases and J lost 3, with 10 bases in between. CDR1 is PRHDT, CDR2 FYEKMQ, per germline (reference sequence).

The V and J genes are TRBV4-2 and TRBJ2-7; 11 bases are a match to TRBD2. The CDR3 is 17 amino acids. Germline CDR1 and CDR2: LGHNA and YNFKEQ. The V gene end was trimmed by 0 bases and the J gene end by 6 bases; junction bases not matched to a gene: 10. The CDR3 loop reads CASSQEILLAGALEQYF. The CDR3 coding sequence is TGTGCCAGCAGCCAAGAAATCCTACTAGCGGGAGCTCTCGAGCAGTACTTC.

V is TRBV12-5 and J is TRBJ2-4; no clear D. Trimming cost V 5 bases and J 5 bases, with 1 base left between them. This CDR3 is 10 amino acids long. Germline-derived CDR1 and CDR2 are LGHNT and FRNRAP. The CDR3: CASGQNIQYF. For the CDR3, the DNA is TGTGCTAGTGGTCAAAACATTCAGTACTTC.

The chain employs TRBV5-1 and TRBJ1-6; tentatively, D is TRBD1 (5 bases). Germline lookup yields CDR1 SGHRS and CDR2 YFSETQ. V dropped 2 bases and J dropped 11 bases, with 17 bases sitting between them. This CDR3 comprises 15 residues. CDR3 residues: CASSFDGGRSAPLHF. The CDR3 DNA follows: TGCGCCAGCAGCTTTGATGGGGGACGAAGTGCACCCCTCCACTTT.